This is a list of T cell receptor beta chains from one sample in a study of patients and donors after allogeneic stem cell transplantation. TCRdb reprocessed the RT-PCR reads via MiXCR and lists one record per CDR3 protein. The sample lists around 25,000 distinct CDR3 sequences, approximately 43% occurring once. Sequencing was performed on blood, either unsorted or a sorted T cell fraction (not recorded which). The receptors were gathered from a human donor who was either an allogeneic HSCT recipient or a stem cell or donor lymphocyte infusion donor (not recorded which). It is not recorded whose cells these are; they may come from a transplant donor. Both conserved end residues are part of each CDR3. The D gene is left open where the match is weak. Clone size is stated in some rows and not others, as once, few, many or a class when expanded.

v_gene: TRBV9; len: 14; d_gene: -; j_gene: TRBJ2-7; abundance: -; CDR3aa: CASSVKATSYEQYF; CDR3nt: TGTGCCAGCAGCGTAAAGGCCACTTCCTACGAGCAGTACTTC
v_gene: TRBV7-3; len: 14; d_gene: TRBD1; j_gene: TRBJ1-1; abundance: few; CDR3aa: CASSFGQANTEAFF; CDR3nt: TGTGCCAGCAGCTTCGGACAGGCGAACACTGAAGCTTTCTTT
v_gene: TRBV9; len: 15; d_gene: TRBD1; j_gene: TRBJ1-2; abundance: -; CDR3aa: CASSTRTGGIYGYTF; CDR3nt: TGTGCCAGCAGCACCCGGACAGGGGGCATCTATGGCTACACCTTC
v_gene: TRBV12-3/TRBV12-4; len: 17; d_gene: TRBD1; j_gene: TRBJ1-2; abundance: -; CDR3aa: CASSSGGFFDPTYGYTF; CDR3nt: TGTGCCAGCAGTTCAGGGGGATTCTTCGACCCCACTTATGGCTACACCTTC
v_gene: TRBV27; len: 13; d_gene: TRBD2; j_gene: TRBJ2-1; abundance: -; CDR3aa: CASSLTSGGKQFF; CDR3nt: TGTGCCAGCAGTTTAACTAGCGGAGGGAAGCAGTTCTTC
v_gene: TRBV5-1; len: 17; d_gene: -; j_gene: TRBJ1-1; abundance: -; CDR3aa: CASHRSGAARKNTEAFF; CDR3nt: TGCGCCAGCCACCGTTCGGGGGCCGCGCGTAAGAACACTGAAGCTTTCTTT
v_gene: TRBV5-1; len: 14; d_gene: TRBD1; j_gene: TRBJ2-7; abundance: -; CDR3aa: CASSLGDRAYEQYF; CDR3nt: TGCGCCAGCAGCTTGGGGGACAGGGCCTACGAGCAGTACTTC
v_gene: TRBV7-9; len: 11; d_gene: -; j_gene: TRBJ2-5; abundance: few; CDR3aa: CASSAQETQYF; CDR3nt: TGTGCCAGCAGCGCCCAAGAGACCCAGTACTTC
v_gene: TRBV7-6; len: 16; d_gene: -; j_gene: TRBJ2-6; abundance: -; CDR3aa: CASSTQGSAGANVLTF; CDR3nt: TGTGCCAGCAGCACCCAGGGCTCGGCTGGGGCCAACGTCCTGACTTTC
v_gene: TRBV15; len: 14; d_gene: TRBD1; j_gene: TRBJ1-2; abundance: -; CDR3aa: CATSPGTGGYGYTF; CDR3nt: TGTGCCACCAGCCCAGGGACAGGGGGCTATGGCTACACCTTC
v_gene: TRBV7-9; len: 15; d_gene: -; j_gene: TRBJ1-4; abundance: -; CDR3aa: CASSTRTAPNEKLFF; CDR3nt: TGTGCCAGCAGCACGCGGACGGCCCCTAATGAAAAACTGTTTTTT
v_gene: TRBV20-1; len: 12; d_gene: -; j_gene: TRBJ1-1; abundance: few; CDR3aa: CSARLGGFWAFF; CDR3nt: TGCAGTGCTAGGCTAGGGGGTTTTTGGGCTTTCTTT
v_gene: TRBV29-1; len: 13; d_gene: -; j_gene: TRBJ1-5; abundance: many; CDR3aa: CSVEIGTNQPQHF; CDR3nt: TGCAGCGTTGAAATTGGTACCAATCAGCCCCAGCATTTT
v_gene: TRBV19; len: 14; d_gene: -; j_gene: TRBJ2-7; abundance: -; CDR3aa: CASRRHSGTYEQYF; CDR3nt: TGTGCCAGTAGGAGACACTCTGGGACCTACGAGCAGTACTTC
v_gene: TRBV11-2; len: 12; d_gene: -; j_gene: TRBJ1-6; abundance: -; CDR3aa: CASSFSNSPLHF; CDR3nt: TGTGCCAGCAGCTTCTCTAATTCACCCCTCCACTTT
v_gene: TRBV5-6; len: 17; d_gene: TRBD2; j_gene: TRBJ2-3; abundance: -; CDR3aa: CASSPFGLADRTDTQYF; CDR3nt: TGTGCCAGCAGCCCTTTCGGACTAGCGGACCGCACAGATACGCAGTATTTT
v_gene: TRBV2; len: 14; d_gene: TRBD2; j_gene: TRBJ2-7; abundance: -; CDR3aa: CASSESSGRREQYF; CDR3nt: TGTGCCAGCAGTGAATCAAGCGGGAGACGCGAGCAGTACTTC
v_gene: TRBV5-1; len: 11; d_gene: -; j_gene: TRBJ2-7; abundance: many; CDR3aa: CASSSNYEQYF; CDR3nt: TGCGCCAGCAGTTCCAACTACGAGCAGTACTTC
v_gene: TRBV12-3/TRBV12-4; len: 15; d_gene: -; j_gene: TRBJ2-2; abundance: -; CDR3aa: CASSFAPVSGGELFF; CDR3nt: TGTGCCAGCAGTTTTGCCCCCGTCTCTGGCGGGGAGCTGTTTTTT
v_gene: TRBV12-3/TRBV12-4; len: 13; d_gene: -; j_gene: TRBJ1-4; abundance: -; CDR3aa: CASSLLMGEKLFF; CDR3nt: TGTGCCAGCAGTTTACTAATGGGTGAAAAACTGTTTTTT
v_gene: TRBV20-1; len: 14; d_gene: TRBD1; j_gene: TRBJ1-6; abundance: few; CDR3aa: CSARTGTGASPLHF; CDR3nt: TGCAGTGCTAGGACAGGGACAGGGGCTTCACCCCTCCACTTT
v_gene: TRBV5-1; len: 17; d_gene: TRBD1; j_gene: TRBJ2-4; abundance: -; CDR3aa: CASSLGLRQGLKNIQYF; CDR3nt: TGCGCCAGCAGCTTGGGGTTGAGACAGGGCCTCAAAAACATTCAGTACTTC
v_gene: TRBV5-5; len: 17; d_gene: -; j_gene: TRBJ2-1; abundance: -; CDR3aa: CASSLVGRPSSYNEQFF; CDR3nt: TGTGCCAGCAGCTTGGTTGGTCGGCCTAGCTCCTACAATGAGCAGTTCTTC
v_gene: TRBV28; len: 15; d_gene: -; j_gene: TRBJ2-7; abundance: -; CDR3aa: CASSSRITGTYEQYF; CDR3nt: TGTGCCAGCAGCTCCCGAATTACAGGGACCTACGAGCAGTACTTC
v_gene: TRBV6-1; len: 14; d_gene: TRBD1; j_gene: TRBJ1-1; abundance: -; CDR3aa: CASSSGQAGTEAFF; CDR3nt: TGTGCCAGCAGCTCGGGACAGGCGGGCACTGAAGCTTTCTTT
v_gene: TRBV3-1; len: 13; d_gene: -; j_gene: TRBJ2-3; abundance: -; CDR3aa: CASSQDAGTTQYF; CDR3nt: TGTGCCAGCAGCCAAGATGCGGGGACTACGCAGTATTTT
v_gene: TRBV24-1; len: 16; d_gene: TRBD2; j_gene: TRBJ2-1; abundance: -; CDR3aa: CATSDSASGTYNEQFF; CDR3nt: TGTGCCACCAGTGATTCGGCTAGCGGGACCTACAATGAGCAGTTCTTC
v_gene: TRBV3-1; len: 13; d_gene: -; j_gene: TRBJ1-6; abundance: -; CDR3aa: CASSQERNGPLHF; CDR3nt: TGTGCCAGCAGCCAAGAGAGGAATGGGCCCCTCCACTTT
v_gene: TRBV6-2/TRBV6-3; len: 15; d_gene: -; j_gene: TRBJ1-5; abundance: few; CDR3aa: CASGSDFRLGQPQHF; CDR3nt: TGTGCCAGCGGGTCGGACTTTCGGCTAGGTCAGCCCCAGCATTTT
v_gene: TRBV12-3/TRBV12-4; len: 16; d_gene: -; j_gene: TRBJ1-6; abundance: -; CDR3aa: CASSLPGGPGNSPLHF; CDR3nt: TGTGCCAGCAGTTTACCTGGCGGCCCGGGAAATTCACCCCTCCACTTT
v_gene: TRBV20-1; len: 16; d_gene: TRBD1; j_gene: TRBJ1-1; abundance: -; CDR3aa: CSARDPLTGLGTEAFF; CDR3nt: TGCAGTGCTAGAGACCCCCTGACAGGGTTGGGCACTGAAGCTTTCTTT
v_gene: TRBV25-1; len: 16; d_gene: -; j_gene: TRBJ1-5; abundance: -; CDR3aa: CASRRVGEGSNQPQHF; CDR3nt: TGTGCCAGCAGGAGGGTAGGGGAGGGAAGCAATCAGCCCCAGCATTTT
v_gene: TRBV11-2; len: 19; d_gene: -; j_gene: TRBJ2-4; abundance: -; CDR3aa: CASSLELGTSVVAKNIQYF; CDR3nt: TGTGCCAGCAGCTTAGAACTGGGGACGTCGGTTGTAGCCAAAAACATTCAGTACTTC
v_gene: TRBV28; len: 13; d_gene: -; j_gene: TRBJ1-5; abundance: -; CDR3aa: CAARRGGNQPQHF; CDR3nt: TGTGCAGCCCGACGCGGGGGGAATCAGCCCCAGCATTTT
v_gene: TRBV10-3; len: 13; d_gene: -; j_gene: TRBJ1-4; abundance: few; CDR3aa: CAISDSRSEQLFF; CDR3nt: TGTGCCATCAGTGACTCCAGGTCCGAGCAACTGTTTTTT
v_gene: TRBV20-1; len: 14; d_gene: TRBD1; j_gene: TRBJ1-5; abundance: -; CDR3aa: CSAKEGTGNQPQHF; CDR3nt: TGCAGTGCTAAGGAGGGGACAGGCAATCAGCCCCAGCATTTT
v_gene: TRBV20-1; len: 15; d_gene: -; j_gene: TRBJ1-6; abundance: -; CDR3aa: CSARLVHSYNSPLHF; CDR3nt: TGCAGTGCTAGATTGGTACATTCCTATAATTCACCCCTCCACTTT
v_gene: TRBV19; len: 13; d_gene: -; j_gene: TRBJ1-1; abundance: -; CDR3aa: CASKVGWQGEAFF; CDR3nt: TGTGCCAGTAAGGTGGGCTGGCAGGGGGAAGCTTTCTTT
v_gene: TRBV9; len: 15; d_gene: -; j_gene: TRBJ1-3; abundance: -; CDR3aa: CASSPPGVAGNTIYF; CDR3nt: TGTGCCAGCAGCCCCCCAGGGGTCGCTGGAAACACCATATATTTT
v_gene: TRBV27; len: 11; d_gene: -; j_gene: TRBJ1-3; abundance: -; CDR3aa: CASSLSHTIYF; CDR3nt: TGTGCCAGCAGTTTATCCCACACCATATATTTT
v_gene: TRBV2; len: 12; d_gene: -; j_gene: TRBJ1-1; abundance: -; CDR3aa: CASNRRGTEAFF; CDR3nt: TGTGCCAGCAACCGACGAGGGACTGAAGCTTTCTTT
v_gene: TRBV10-3; len: 15; d_gene: -; j_gene: TRBJ1-1; abundance: -; CDR3aa: CAISEPRTGGAEAFF; CDR3nt: TGTGCCATCAGTGAACCCCGGACCGGCGGAGCTGAAGCTTTCTTT
v_gene: TRBV28; len: 16; d_gene: -; j_gene: TRBJ1-5; abundance: -; CDR3aa: CASRNSESGSNQPQHF; CDR3nt: TGTGCCAGCAGGAACTCGGAATCGGGGAGCAATCAGCCCCAGCATTTT